The entry below describes one T cell receptor beta chain. As yet, its antigen is unknown. These data are taken from a study of post-analysis software for immune sequencing data. Overall study: There were relapsing-remitting, secondary progressive and progressive-relapsing multiple sclerosis among the disease courses included.

Unique molecular identifiers were carried by the TCR beta cDNA libraries. The authors obtained 500,000 to 600,000 cDNA molecules from approximately 1 to 10 million T cells. One entry per CDR3 protein, called by TCRdb with MiXCR from the PCR reads. The data show hundreds of thousands of distinct CDR3 sequences, over 35% seen once. Study-wide results and limits: People with multiple sclerosis had a significantly lower normalized Chao1 diversity than controls did. Clustering by F measure revealed strong co-clustering among samples prepared together in one batch. Patients showed TRBV5-6, TRBV5-1 and TRBV20-1 among roughly five TRBV segments more frequent than in controls.

The germline V gene has CDR1 MNHEY and CDR2 SVGEGT. This CDR3 is built from 18 residues. The V gene end was trimmed by 2 bases and the J gene end by 2 bases; junction bases not matched to a gene: 9. This sequence was found in a girl aged 5-17 years with multiple sclerosis. The chain is built from TRBV6-2 or TRBV6-3 and TRBJ2-3; 11 nucleotides align to TRBD2. The sample consisted of blood. CDR3 region: CASSYPSRLAGSTDTQYF. CDR3 coding DNA: TGTGCCAGCAGTTACCCCTCACGACTAGCGGGGTCCACAGATACGCAGTATTTT.